This is a list of T cell receptor beta chains from one sample in a study of shared clonotypes between healthy human individuals. Produced via immunoSEQ multiplex PCR; TCRdb's table is partial and in-frame only. Among about 2.3 million clones, roughly 90% were seen once, and the ten largest hold about 0.41%. Sequences were obtained from naive CD4+ T cells from PBMCs. The receptors shown here come from a man aged 18-30 years in good health. Some clones in this sample may be carry-over from other donors' samples. The CDR3 runs from the conserved cysteine through the conserved F or W. Fields, in order: J gene, clone size, D gene, V gene, CDR3 protein, CDR3 DNA. D genes are given only for firm matches. Part of the rows lack a size; the others show once, few, many or a class for expanded clones.

j_call: TRBJ1-5; clone_size: .; d_call: .; v_call: TRBV28; cdr3_aa: CASSPGGGGNQPQHF; cdr3_nt: TGTGCCAGCAGTCCTGGGGGAGGGGGAAATCAGCCCCAGCATTTT
j_call: TRBJ2-7; clone_size: .; d_call: .; v_call: TRBV5-1; cdr3_aa: CASSTAGGDEQYF; cdr3_nt: TGCGCCAGCAGCACCGCAGGGGGGGACGAGCAGTACTTC
j_call: TRBJ2-3; clone_size: .; d_call: .; v_call: TRBV7-2; cdr3_aa: CASSPGEDTQYF; cdr3_nt: TGTGCCAGCAGCCCAGGCGAAGATACGCAGTATTTT
j_call: TRBJ1-1; clone_size: .; d_call: TRBD1; v_call: TRBV6-1; cdr3_aa: CASNPRDRGGTEAFF; cdr3_nt: TGTGCCAGCAACCCGCGGGACAGGGGGGGGACTGAAGCTTTCTTT
j_call: TRBJ1-6; clone_size: .; d_call: .; v_call: TRBV5-4; cdr3_aa: CASSLAGLYNSPLHF; cdr3_nt: TGTGCCAGCAGCTTGGCGGGACTCTATAATTCACCCCTCCACTTT
j_call: TRBJ1-2; clone_size: .; d_call: .; v_call: TRBV7-2; cdr3_aa: CASSFGRPTYGYTF; cdr3_nt: TGTGCCAGCAGCTTCGGACGGCCCACCTATGGCTACACCTTC
j_call: TRBJ1-1; clone_size: .; d_call: .; v_call: TRBV20-1; cdr3_aa: CSASSGTEAFF; cdr3_nt: TGCAGTGCTAGCTCGGGCACTGAAGCTTTCTTT
j_call: TRBJ2-7; clone_size: .; d_call: TRBD1; v_call: TRBV30; cdr3_aa: CAWSVQGGDHKQYF; cdr3_nt: TGTGCCTGGAGTGTACAGGGGGGAGACCACAAGCAGTACTTC
j_call: TRBJ1-1; clone_size: few; d_call: TRBD1; v_call: TRBV11-1; cdr3_aa: CASRPQGGLNTEAFF; cdr3_nt: TGTGCCAGCAGGCCACAGGGGGGCTTGAACACTGAAGCTTTCTTT
j_call: TRBJ2-5; clone_size: .; d_call: TRBD2; v_call: TRBV7-2; cdr3_aa: CASSLALLAGVETQYF; cdr3_nt: TGTGCCAGCAGCTTAGCGCTCCTAGCGGGAGTAGAGACCCAGTACTTC
j_call: TRBJ2-7; clone_size: .; d_call: TRBD2; v_call: TRBV5-1; cdr3_aa: CASRGGLAGYEQYF; cdr3_nt: TGCGCCAGCAGAGGAGGACTAGCGGGGTACGAGCAGTACTTC
j_call: TRBJ2-1; clone_size: .; d_call: TRBD2; v_call: TRBV4-2; cdr3_aa: CASSPPLREGQDEQFF; cdr3_nt: TGTGCCAGCAGCCCCCCTTTGCGGGAGGGCCAAGATGAGCAGTTCTTC
j_call: TRBJ2-1; clone_size: .; d_call: TRBD2; v_call: TRBV7-8; cdr3_aa: CASKTALAASDEQFF; cdr3_nt: TGTGCCAGTAAAACCGCACTAGCGGCCTCCGATGAGCAGTTCTTC
j_call: TRBJ1-6; clone_size: .; d_call: TRBD1; v_call: TRBV6-5; cdr3_aa: CASSPGTAYASPLHF; cdr3_nt: TGTGCCAGCAGTCCCGGGACAGCTTATGCGTCACCCCTCCACTTT
j_call: TRBJ2-2; clone_size: .; d_call: .; v_call: TRBV7-2; cdr3_aa: CASSLISGRTGELFF; cdr3_nt: TGTGCCAGCAGCTTAATTAGCGGACGGACCGGGGAGCTGTTTTTT
j_call: TRBJ2-2; clone_size: .; d_call: .; v_call: TRBV21-1; cdr3_aa: CASRPRDRTTGELFF; cdr3_nt: TGTGCCAGCAGGCCCCGGGACAGGACTACCGGGGAGCTGTTTTTT
j_call: TRBJ2-3; clone_size: .; d_call: .; v_call: TRBV5-1; cdr3_aa: CASSLVGESTDTQYF; cdr3_nt: TGCGCCAGCAGCTTGGTGGGGGAGAGCACAGATACGCAGTATTTT
j_call: TRBJ2-7; clone_size: .; d_call: TRBD1; v_call: TRBV5-1; cdr3_aa: CASSGGTGVAWGQYF; cdr3_nt: TGCGCCAGCAGCGGCGGGACAGGGGTAGCTTGGGGGCAGTACTTC
j_call: TRBJ2-3; clone_size: few; d_call: .; v_call: TRBV9; cdr3_aa: CASSVVGTDTQYF; cdr3_nt: TGTGCCAGCAGCGTAGTGGGCACAGATACGCAGTATTTT
j_call: TRBJ1-1; clone_size: .; d_call: .; v_call: TRBV2; cdr3_aa: CASTLLKNTEAFF; cdr3_nt: TGTGCCAGCACCTTACTCAAGAACACTGAAGCTTTCTTT
j_call: TRBJ2-1; clone_size: .; d_call: .; v_call: TRBV18; cdr3_aa: CASSPVVVSDNEQFF; cdr3_nt: TGTGCCAGCTCACCTGTCGTCGTTAGCGACAATGAGCAGTTCTTC
j_call: TRBJ2-7; clone_size: .; d_call: .; v_call: TRBV11-3; cdr3_aa: CASSLTLWRKQYF; cdr3_nt: TGTGCCAGCAGCTTAACCCTCTGGCGGAAGCAGTACTTC
j_call: TRBJ2-2; clone_size: .; d_call: TRBD1; v_call: TRBV7-8; cdr3_aa: CASSSRQGGGELFF; cdr3_nt: TGTGCCAGCAGCTCCCGACAGGGTGGCGGGGAGCTGTTTTTT
j_call: TRBJ2-3; clone_size: .; d_call: .; v_call: TRBV5-1; cdr3_aa: CASSSLAEPTDTQYF; cdr3_nt: TGCGCCAGCAGCTCCTTAGCGGAGCCCACAGATACGCAGTATTTT
j_call: TRBJ1-5; clone_size: .; d_call: TRBD1; v_call: TRBV5-8; cdr3_aa: CASSSGQRMPQHF; cdr3_nt: TGTGCCAGCAGCTCGGGACAGCGCATGCCCCAGCATTTT
j_call: TRBJ2-1; clone_size: .; d_call: .; v_call: TRBV28; cdr3_aa: CASEGGLTYNEQFF; cdr3_nt: TGTGCCAGCGAAGGAGGTTTAACCTACAATGAGCAGTTCTTC
j_call: TRBJ1-2; clone_size: .; d_call: .; v_call: TRBV5-1; cdr3_aa: CASSLDPGGLGYTF; cdr3_nt: TGCGCCAGCAGCTTGGACCCGGGGGGCTTGGGCTACACCTTC
j_call: TRBJ2-1; clone_size: .; d_call: .; v_call: TRBV7-9; cdr3_aa: CASSLGLVTNEQFF; cdr3_nt: TGTGCCAGCAGCTTAGGTCTAGTAACCAATGAGCAGTTCTTC
j_call: TRBJ1-1; clone_size: .; d_call: .; v_call: TRBV10-3; cdr3_aa: CAIRMELNTEAFF; cdr3_nt: TGTGCCATCAGGATGGAGCTGAACACTGAAGCTTTCTTT
j_call: TRBJ1-2; clone_size: .; d_call: .; v_call: TRBV7-9; cdr3_aa: CASSFEEGYTF; cdr3_nt: TGTGCCAGCAGCTTTGAGGAAGGCTACACCTTC
j_call: TRBJ2-1; clone_size: .; d_call: .; v_call: TRBV7-7; cdr3_aa: CASSLGRSGGPSSYNEQFF; cdr3_nt: TGTGCCAGCAGCTTAGGACGGTCGGGCGGGCCGAGCTCCTACAATGAGCAGTTCTTC
j_call: TRBJ2-1; clone_size: .; d_call: TRBD2; v_call: TRBV7-9; cdr3_aa: CASSLETSGPISYNEQFF; cdr3_nt: TGTGCCAGCAGCCTCGAGACTAGCGGGCCTATCTCCTACAATGAGCAGTTCTTC
j_call: TRBJ2-7; clone_size: .; d_call: .; v_call: TRBV6-5; cdr3_aa: CASSPTFPAYEQYF; cdr3_nt: TGTGCCAGCAGCCCTACCTTTCCCGCCTACGAGCAGTACTTC
j_call: TRBJ2-3; clone_size: .; d_call: .; v_call: TRBV4-1; cdr3_aa: CASSQLLQGTGTDTQYF; cdr3_nt: TGCGCCAGCAGCCAATTGTTACAGGGTACCGGCACAGATACGCAGTATTTT
j_call: TRBJ2-1; clone_size: .; d_call: .; v_call: TRBV5-4; cdr3_aa: CASSPGGDGPNEQFF; cdr3_nt: TGTGCCAGCAGCCCCGGGGGAGATGGCCCCAATGAGCAGTTCTTC
j_call: TRBJ1-2; clone_size: .; d_call: .; v_call: TRBV5-1; cdr3_aa: CASSLSGGVRSGYTF; cdr3_nt: TGCGCCAGCAGCTTATCGGGAGGGGTGCGTTCTGGCTACACCTTC
j_call: TRBJ1-5; clone_size: few; d_call: .; v_call: TRBV7-2; cdr3_aa: CASSLPGTQPQHF; cdr3_nt: TGTGCCAGCAGCCTTCCGGGGACACAGCCCCAGCATTTT
j_call: TRBJ2-2; clone_size: .; d_call: TRBD2; v_call: TRBV7-8; cdr3_aa: CASSHRGGPRTSGNTGELFF; cdr3_nt: TGTGCCAGCAGCCATCGGGGGGGCCCCCGGACTAGCGGAAACACCGGGGAGCTGTTTTTT
j_call: TRBJ2-3; clone_size: .; d_call: .; v_call: TRBV15; cdr3_aa: CATSRDPSDTQYF; cdr3_nt: TGTGCCACCAGCAGAGATCCTTCAGATACGCAGTATTTT
j_call: TRBJ2-5; clone_size: once; d_call: .; v_call: TRBV7-9; cdr3_aa: CASTLTAGQETQYF; cdr3_nt: TGTGCCAGCACGCTGACGGCCGGCCAAGAGACCCAGTACTTC
j_call: TRBJ1-2; clone_size: .; d_call: .; v_call: TRBV14; cdr3_aa: CASSQEMNYGYTF; cdr3_nt: TGTGCCAGCAGCCAGGAGATGAACTATGGCTACACCTTC
j_call: TRBJ2-1; clone_size: once; d_call: TRBD2; v_call: TRBV6-1; cdr3_aa: CASKRTSGTYNEQFF; cdr3_nt: TGTGCCAGCAAAAGGACTAGCGGTACCTACAATGAGCAGTTCTTC